Listed below are T cell receptor beta chains from one sample, sequenced in a study of Ad26.COV2.S vaccination and SARS-CoV-2 variants. Some clones are missing from TCRdb's copy, which holds only in-frame ones; the method was immunoSEQ multiplex PCR. The table lists roughly 700,000 clones, 80% to 90% of them singletons. The source was peripheral blood, collected in a trial of Ad26.COV2.S vaccine versus placebo. These receptors came from a person aged 18 to 65 who received the Ad26.COV2.S COVID-19 vaccine or a placebo. The CDR3 runs from the conserved cysteine through the conserved F or W. D genes are given only for firm matches. Not all rows give a size; the values are once, few, many and, for expanded clones, a class.

NA,TRBJ2-7,NA,TRBV28,CASSLQEGFSYEQYF,TGTGCCAGCAGTTTACAGGAGGGGTTCTCCTACGAGCAGTACTTC
NA,TRBJ2-3,NA,TRBV29-1,CSVAQGLGTDTQYF,TGCAGCGTTGCCCAGGGATTGGGCACAGATACGCAGTATTTT
NA,TRBJ2-5,NA,TRBV21-1,CASSNKGGSLDGTQYF,TGTGCCAGCAGCAATAAGGGAGGTTCCCTGGATGGGACCCAGTACTTC
TRBD1,TRBJ2-2,NA,TRBV2,CASSAPPGQGGSGELFF,TGTGCCAGCAGTGCACCACCGGGACAGGGGGGTTCCGGGGAGCTGTTTTTT
NA,TRBJ2-1,NA,TRBV18,CASSPQGPSYNEQFF,TGTGCCAGCTCACCACAGGGACCCTCCTACAATGAGCAGTTCTTC
TRBD1,TRBJ2-5,NA,TRBV18,CASSAGQGLETQYF,TGTGCCAGCTCAGCCGGACAGGGTTTGGAGACCCAGTACTTC
TRBD2,TRBJ2-7,NA,TRBV29-1,CSVVLAGGRLSYEQYF,TGCAGCGTTGTGTTGGCCGGGGGGAGGCTCTCCTACGAGCAGTACTTC
NA,TRBJ1-2,NA,TRBV9,CASSVNGGRDGYTF,TGTGCCAGCAGCGTAAACGGCGGGAGAGATGGCTACACCTTC
TRBD2,TRBJ2-7,NA,TRBV5-1,CASSEQPGLAGSYEQYF,TGCGCCAGCAGCGAACAGCCGGGACTAGCGGGTTCCTACGAGCAGTACTTC
NA,TRBJ2-7,NA,TRBV6-5,CASSYAGSAYEQYF,TGTGCCAGCAGTTACGCGGGATCAGCCTACGAGCAGTACTTC
NA,TRBJ2-7,NA,TRBV10-3,CAISPGVNYEQYF,TGTGCCATCAGCCCGGGGGTCAACTACGAGCAGTACTTC
NA,TRBJ1-2,NA,TRBV18,CASSPETYGYTF,TGTGCCAGCTCACCGGAGACTTATGGCTACACCTTC
TRBD1,TRBJ2-7,NA,TRBV3-1/TRBV3-2,CASSQGAGGYEQYF,TGTGCCAGCAGCCAAGGGGCAGGGGGCTACGAGCAGTACTTC
NA,TRBJ2-1,NA,TRBV7-8,CASSPTFF,TGTGCCAGCAGCCCGACCTTCTTC
TRBD2,TRBJ2-5,NA,TRBV7-2,CASSSGLVLETQYF,TGTGCCAGCAGCTCAGGACTAGTCTTAGAGACCCAGTACTTC
TRBD1,TRBJ1-5,NA,TRBV19,CASSIIGTGVQPQHF,TGTGCCAGTAGTATTATCGGGACAGGGGTGCAGCCCCAGCATTTT
TRBD1,TRBJ1-1,NA,TRBV29-1,CSGGQGASTEAFF,TGCAGCGGGGGACAGGGGGCAAGCACTGAAGCTTTCTTT
NA,TRBJ1-2,NA,TRBV7-2,CASSLAVDNYGYTF,TGTGCCAGCAGCTTAGCGGTAGATAACTATGGCTACACCTTC
NA,TRBJ1-6,few,TRBV25-1,CASSEQEITIGSSPLHF,TGTGCCAGCAGTGAACAGGAAATAACTATCGGGAGTTCACCCCTCCACTTT
NA,TRBJ1-1,NA,TRBV2,CASPAGLNTEAFF,TGTGCCAGTCCGGCGGGCCTGAACACTGAAGCTTTCTTT
NA,TRBJ2-7,NA,TRBV2,CASSPDSSYEQYF,TGTGCCAGCAGTCCGGACAGTTCCTACGAGCAGTACTTC
TRBD2,TRBJ2-2,NA,TRBV10-1,CASSEAGTSGLTGELFF,TGCGCCAGCAGTGAGGCAGGGACTAGCGGTCTCACCGGGGAGCTGTTTTTT
NA,TRBJ1-1,few,TRBV2,CASRGTTGTEAFF,TGTGCCAGCAGGGGGACCACGGGGACTGAAGCTTTCTTT
NA,TRBJ2-7,NA,TRBV3-1/TRBV3-2,CASSQDPGPTYEQYF,TGTGCCAGCAGCCAAGATCCCGGGCCCACCTACGAGCAGTACTTC
NA,TRBJ2-5,few,TRBV6-5,CASSSDTTETQYF,TGTGCCAGCAGTTCTGACACAACAGAGACCCAGTACTTC
NA,TRBJ2-4,NA,TRBV5-1,CASSLAQGGSNIQYF,TGCGCCAGCAGCTTGGCCCAGGGAGGATCGAACATTCAGTACTTC
NA,TRBJ2-1,NA,TRBV4-3,CASSSGGGNDEQFF,TGCGCCAGCAGCTCCGGTGGGGGTAACGATGAGCAGTTCTTC
TRBD1,TRBJ1-2,once,TRBV7-9,CASSTGQGEGFYTF,TGTGCCAGCAGCACCGGACAGGGGGAGGGTTTTTACACCTTC
NA,TRBJ2-2,NA,TRBV5-1,CASSLEVGGELFF,TGCGCCAGCAGCTTGGAGGTGGGCGGGGAGCTGTTTTTT
NA,TRBJ1-2,NA,TRBV30,CAWNPPGTRGYTF,TGTGCCTGGAACCCACCCGGGACAAGGGGCTACACCTTC
NA,TRBJ1-6,NA,TRBV5-6,CASSLIWSNSPLHF,TGTGCCAGCAGCTTGATCTGGAGTAATTCACCCCTCCACTTT
NA,TRBJ1-2,NA,TRBV6-6,CASSYRGYTF,TGTGCCAGCAGTTACCGAGGCTACACCTTC
NA,TRBJ1-2,NA,TRBV6-6,CASSSISGGGGSSPYGYTF,TGTGCCAGCAGCTCGATTAGCGGGGGGGGCGGATCTTCCCCCTATGGCTACACCTTC
TRBD1,TRBJ2-3,NA,TRBV11-2,CASSEQGVQDTQYF,TGTGCCAGCAGCGAACAGGGGGTTCAAGATACGCAGTATTTT
TRBD1,TRBJ2-3,few,TRBV6-5,CASSPGTDSLDTQYF,TGTGCCAGCAGCCCCGGGACAGACTCTCTAGATACGCAGTATTTT
NA,TRBJ1-2,few,TRBV2,CASSEDRLYGYTF,TGTGCCAGCAGTGAAGACAGACTCTATGGCTACACCTTC
NA,TRBJ1-2,NA,TRBV6-6,CASSYPEATRNYGYTF,TGTGCCAGCAGTTACCCGGAGGCCACACGAAACTATGGCTACACCTTC
TRBD1,TRBJ1-1,NA,TRBV5-1,CASSLEGTGGTEAFF,TGCGCCAGCAGCCTCGAAGGGACAGGGGGCACTGAAGCTTTCTTT
NA,TRBJ1-5,NA,TRBV18,CASSPSDPYGNQPQHF,TGTGCCAGCTCACCAAGTGACCCTTATGGCAATCAGCCCCAGCATTTT
NA,TRBJ2-1,NA,TRBV4-1,CASSRLIRGEGDEQFF,TGCGCCAGCAGCCGCCTCATCCGGGGTGAGGGAGATGAGCAGTTCTTC
TRBD1,TRBJ2-1,NA,TRBV7-2,CASSEDREYNEQFF,TGTGCCAGCAGCGAAGACAGGGAATACAATGAGCAGTTCTTC
NA,TRBJ1-4,NA,TRBV5-1,CASSREGELEKLFF,TGCGCCAGCAGCCGAGAGGGGGAACTTGAAAAACTGTTTTTT
NA,TRBJ2-4,NA,TRBV15,CATSRASTGLAKNIQYF,TGTGCCACCAGCAGGGCCTCAACAGGGCTAGCCAAAAACATTCAGTACTTC
TRBD1,TRBJ1-4,once,TRBV7-2,CASSSQGTGNYEKLFF,TGTGCCAGCAGCTCCCAAGGGACAGGGAACTATGAAAAACTGTTTTTT
NA,TRBJ2-5,NA,TRBV15,CATSIEGTKTQYF,TGTGCCACCAGCATTGAGGGGACGAAGACCCAGTACTTC
TRBD2,TRBJ2-3,NA,TRBV5-5,CASSPTSGRPEAYF,TGTGCCAGCAGCCCGACTAGCGGGAGGCCCGAGGCGTATTTT
NA,TRBJ1-2,once,TRBV7-2,CASSLAGYGYTF,TGTGCCAGCAGCTTAGCCGGGTATGGCTACACCTTC
NA,TRBJ1-5,NA,TRBV7-9,CASSQGSQPQHF,TGTGCCAGCAGCCAAGGGAGTCAGCCCCAGCATTTT
TRBD2,TRBJ2-5,NA,TRBV7-9,CASSYLGLADSETQYF,TGTGCCAGCAGCTACCTTGGACTAGCAGACTCAGAGACCCAGTACTTC
NA,TRBJ1-1,NA,TRBV6-6,CASRRGKAFF,TGTGCCAGCAGGCGGGGTAAAGCTTTCTTT
NA,TRBJ1-2,NA,TRBV27,CASSFSLGYGYTF,TGTGCCAGCAGTTTTTCGTTAGGCTATGGCTACACCTTC
TRBD1,TRBJ1-2,NA,TRBV20-1,CSASRTGFYTF,TGCAGTGCTTCTAGGACAGGCTTCTACACCTTC
NA,TRBJ2-2,NA,TRBV6-6,CASSRGTESTGELFF,TGTGCCAGCAGTCGGGGGACAGAATCTACCGGGGAGCTGTTTTTT
NA,TRBJ1-5,NA,TRBV24-1,CATSDGFQPQHF,TGTGCCACCAGTGATGGATTCCAGCCCCAGCATTTT
NA,TRBJ2-4,NA,TRBV30,CAWSPRLDIQYF,TGTGCCTGGAGCCCCAGGTTGGACATTCAGTACTTC
NA,TRBJ2-2,few,TRBV6-5,CASSWVAAGELFF,TGTGCCAGCAGTTGGGTAGCGGCTGGGGAGCTGTTTTTT
NA,TRBJ2-2,NA,TRBV5-1,CASSPGTSTGELFF,TGCGCCAGCAGCCCCGGGACTTCCACCGGGGAGCTGTTTTTT
TRBD2,TRBJ2-2,NA,TRBV5-4,CASSSGLAGGSELFF,TGTGCCAGCAGCTCCGGACTAGCGGGAGGTTCAGAGCTGTTTTTT
NA,TRBJ2-1,NA,TRBV21-1,CANTRVTGSHYNEQFF,TGTGCCAACACGAGAGTAACAGGGTCGCACTACAATGAGCAGTTCTTC